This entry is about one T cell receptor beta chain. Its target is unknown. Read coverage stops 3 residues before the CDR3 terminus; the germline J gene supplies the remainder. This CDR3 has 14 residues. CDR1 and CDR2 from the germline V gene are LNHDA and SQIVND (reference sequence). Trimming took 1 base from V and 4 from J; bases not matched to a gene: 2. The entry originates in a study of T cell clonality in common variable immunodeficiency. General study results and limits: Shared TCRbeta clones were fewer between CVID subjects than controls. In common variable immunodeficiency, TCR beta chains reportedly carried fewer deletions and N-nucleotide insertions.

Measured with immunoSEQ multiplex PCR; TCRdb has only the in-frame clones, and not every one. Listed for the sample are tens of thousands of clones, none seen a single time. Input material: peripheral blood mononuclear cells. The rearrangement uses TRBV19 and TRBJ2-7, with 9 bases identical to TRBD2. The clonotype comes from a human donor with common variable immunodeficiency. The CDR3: CASSIALAGYEQYF. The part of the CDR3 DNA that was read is TGTGCCAGTAGTATAGCTCTAGCGGGATACGAG. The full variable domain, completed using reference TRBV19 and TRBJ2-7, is DGGITQSPKYLFRKEGQNVTLSCEQNLNHDAMYWYRQDPGQGLRLIYYSQIVNDFQKGDIAEGYSVSREKKESFPLTVTSAQKNPTAFYLCASSIALAGYEQYFGPGTRLTVT.